What follows describes a single TCR beta chain. These data are taken from a study of OX40 agonist ivuxolimab in advanced cancers. Study in general: Dose-escalation patients were diagnosed with hepatocellular carcinoma, melanoma, renal cell cancer or head and neck cancer. Cohort: around 79% men, mean age 60, aged about 23 to 79.

Profiled with immunoSEQ multiplex PCR; TCRdb holds only in-frame clones, not every one. The sample has more than 40,000 clones, about 79% seen once. Germline V gene data show CDR1 as MNHEY and CDR2 as SVGAGI. V was clipped by 5 bases and J by 0 bases, with 8 bases between them. The CDR3 loop spans 14 amino acids. This receptor was identified in an adult with an advanced solid tumor such as melanoma, head and neck, liver or kidney cancer. The chain joins TRBV6-5 to TRBJ1-5; a weak D match, TRBD1 (5 bases). The material sequenced was CD4+ or CD8+ T cells sorted from blood, taken in a trial of the OX40 agonist ivuxolimab. The CDR3 here is CASSLGVSNQPQHF. DNA of the CDR3: TGTGCCAGCAGTCTAGGGGTTAGCAATCAGCCCCAGCATTTT.